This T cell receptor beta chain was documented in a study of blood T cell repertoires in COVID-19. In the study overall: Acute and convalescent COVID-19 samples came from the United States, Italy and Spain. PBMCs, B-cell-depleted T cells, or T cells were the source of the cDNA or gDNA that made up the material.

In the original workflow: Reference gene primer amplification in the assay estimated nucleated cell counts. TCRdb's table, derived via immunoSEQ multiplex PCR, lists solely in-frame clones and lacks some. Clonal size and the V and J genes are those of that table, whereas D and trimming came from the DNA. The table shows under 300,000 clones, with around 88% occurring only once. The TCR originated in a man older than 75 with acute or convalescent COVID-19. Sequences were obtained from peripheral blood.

In DNA form, the CDR3 reads TGTGCCAGCAGCTTCGCTAGCGGGAGTATTAGTGAGCAGTTCTTC. Protein sequence: CASSFASGSISEQFF. The V call is TRBV7-9, the J call TRBJ2-1; 10 positions match TRBD2. This CDR3 spans 15 amino acids. J gave up 9 bases and V 3 bases, and 8 bases lay outside the gene matches. The germline gives CDR1 SEHNR, CDR2 FQNEAQ (reference sequence).